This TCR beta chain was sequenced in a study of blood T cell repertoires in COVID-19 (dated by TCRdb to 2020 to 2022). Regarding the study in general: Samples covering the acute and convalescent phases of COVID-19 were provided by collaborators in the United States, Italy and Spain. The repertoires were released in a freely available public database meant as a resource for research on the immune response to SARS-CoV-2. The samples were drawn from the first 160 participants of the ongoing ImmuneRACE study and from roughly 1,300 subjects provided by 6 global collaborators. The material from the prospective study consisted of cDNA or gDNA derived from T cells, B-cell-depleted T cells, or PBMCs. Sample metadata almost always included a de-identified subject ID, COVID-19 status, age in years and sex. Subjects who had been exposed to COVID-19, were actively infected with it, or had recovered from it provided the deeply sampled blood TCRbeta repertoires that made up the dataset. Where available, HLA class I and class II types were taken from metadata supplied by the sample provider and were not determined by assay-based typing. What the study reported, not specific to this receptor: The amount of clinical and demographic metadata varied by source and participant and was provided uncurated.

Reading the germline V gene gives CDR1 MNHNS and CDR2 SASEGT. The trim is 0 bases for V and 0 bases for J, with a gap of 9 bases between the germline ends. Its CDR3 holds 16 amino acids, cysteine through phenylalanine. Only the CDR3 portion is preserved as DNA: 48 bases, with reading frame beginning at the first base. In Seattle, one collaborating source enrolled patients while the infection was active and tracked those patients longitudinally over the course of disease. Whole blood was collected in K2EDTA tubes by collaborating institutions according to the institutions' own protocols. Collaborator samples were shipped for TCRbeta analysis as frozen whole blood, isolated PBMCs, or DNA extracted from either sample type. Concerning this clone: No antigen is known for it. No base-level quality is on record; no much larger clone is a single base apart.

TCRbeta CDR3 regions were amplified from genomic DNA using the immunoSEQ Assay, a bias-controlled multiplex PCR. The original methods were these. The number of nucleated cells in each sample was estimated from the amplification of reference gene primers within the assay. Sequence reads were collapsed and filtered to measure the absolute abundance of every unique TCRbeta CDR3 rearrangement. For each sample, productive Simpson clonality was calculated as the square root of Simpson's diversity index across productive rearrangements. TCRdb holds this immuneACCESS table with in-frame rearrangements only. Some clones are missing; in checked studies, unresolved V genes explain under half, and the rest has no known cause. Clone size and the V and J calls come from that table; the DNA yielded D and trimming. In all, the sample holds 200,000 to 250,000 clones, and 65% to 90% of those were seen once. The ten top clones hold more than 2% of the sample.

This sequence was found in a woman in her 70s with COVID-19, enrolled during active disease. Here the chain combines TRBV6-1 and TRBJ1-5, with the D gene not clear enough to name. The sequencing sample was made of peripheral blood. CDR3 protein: CASSEAPPVSNQPQHF. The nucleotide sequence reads TGTGCCAGCAGTGAAGCCCCTCCAGTTAGCAATCAGCCCCAGCATTTT.